These 27 T cell receptor beta chains share one sample of origin, sequenced in a study of cytomegalovirus exposure and HLA in healthy donors. Amplification used 60 Vbeta primers and 13 Jbeta primers. Profiling relied on immunoSEQ multiplex PCR, and the TCRdb table lists in-frame clones only, not all of them. This sample has 130,000 or so clones, with 80% to 90% found just once. The sample comprised PBMCs. The origin of the receptors is a woman under 30 in good health and CMV-seropositive.

V usage is TRBV6-5 and J usage is TRBJ2-1, with D possibly being TRBD2 (6 bases). The V end lost 1 base, the J end lost 8 bases, and 9 bases lay between the germline ends. The germline CDR1 and CDR2 sequences are MNHEY and SVGAGI. The CDR3 is 13 residues long. CDR3 sequence (DNA): TGTGCCAGCAGTTACTATCCGGGGGATGAGCAGTTCTTC. Translating gives CASSYYPGDEQFF.

This rearrangement joins TRBV2 to TRBJ1-2, with no clear D. Between the trimmed V and J ends, which lost 10 bases and 2 bases, there was a span of 5 bases. CDR3 length: 10 amino acids. Germline lookup yields CDR1 SNHLY and CDR2 FYNNEI. The DNA for the CDR3 is TGTGCCAACTCCAACTATGGCTACACCTTC. Residues: CANSNYGYTF.

This clone has more than one count but fewer than ten. V gene TRBV28 combines with J gene TRBJ1-6; maybe TRBD1 (6 bases). V lost 5 bases and J lost 9, with 14 bases in between. Germline V CDR1 and CDR2: MDHEN, SYDVKM. CDR3 length: 14 amino acids. CDR3 bases: TGTGCCAGCAGTATCCGGGACAATAGTTCACCCCTCCACTTT. Residues: CASSIRDNSSPLHF.

The chain recombines TRBV11-2 with TRBJ1-1; no reliable D call. The CDR3 length is 12 residues. V was pared by 1 base and J by 8 bases, with 8 bases between. Germline V CDR1 and CDR2: SGHAT, FQNNGV. CDR3 loop: CASSLGGFEAFF. In nucleotides, the CDR3 is TGTGCCAGCAGCTTAGGAGGATTCGAAGCTTTCTTT. Based on the CDR3 plus reference TRBV11-2 and TRBJ1-1, the full variable domain is EAGVAQSPRYKIIEKRQSVAFWCNPISGHATLYWYQQILGQGPKLLIQFQNNGVVDDSQLPKDRFSAERLKGVDSTLKIQPAKLEDSAVYLCASSLGGFEAFFGQGTRLTVV.

V and J are TRBV2 and TRBJ1-5; D is undetermined. Germline assignment: CDR1 SNHLY and CDR2 FYNNEI. This CDR3 contains 12 residues. The V and J ends lost 6 bases and 8 bases respectively, with 11 bases between them. The CDR3 loop reads CASSDGSEPQHF. As DNA, the CDR3 is TGTGCCAGCAGCGACGGGAGTGAGCCCCAGCATTTT.

V is TRBV15 and J is TRBJ2-2, with 8 bases lining up with TRBD1. Germline V lookup: CDR1 LNHNV, CDR2 YYDKDF (reference sequence). Germline trimming cut 5 bases from V and 2 bases from J; bases unmatched to any gene: 10. The CDR3 has 17 amino acids. CDR3 sequence reads: CATSGEDRERNTGELFF. The CDR3 DNA follows: TGTGCCACCAGCGGGGAGGACAGGGAACGAAACACCGGGGAGCTGTTTTTT.

The chain employs TRBV5-6 and TRBJ2-3, with 7 positions matching TRBD2. Unmatched junction bases numbered 18, after V lost 3 bases and J lost 8 bases. The CDR3 extends over 17 amino acids. Looked up from germline, CDR1 is SGHDT and CDR2 is YYEEEE. CDR3 residues: CASSSRNIRGGGGTQYF. CDR3 bases: TGTGCCAGCAGCTCGCGGAATATCCGCGGGGGAGGAGGTACGCAGTATTTT.

This chain connects TRBV27 to TRBJ1-1; TRBD1 agrees at 7 bases. Germline CDR1 MNHEY, CDR2 SMNVEV (reference sequence). V dropped 5 bases and J dropped 0; count of bases not matched to a gene: 3. This CDR3 has 14 residues. CDR3 coding DNA: TGTGCCAGCAGTGTTGGGACAGTGAACACTGAAGCTTTCTTT. Its protein product is CASSVGTVNTEAFF.

The V call is TRBV28, the J call TRBJ1-4; 7 bases agree with TRBD1. Germline assignment: CDR1 MDHEN and CDR2 SYDVKM. CDR3 length equals 15 residues. Germline trimming cut 5 bases from V and 3 bases from J; bases unmatched to any gene: 6. CDR3 nucleotides: TGTGCCAGCAGTAAATCCGGGACAGCTAATGAAAAACTGTTTTTT. Its translation: CASSKSGTANEKLFF. Using reference TRBV28 and TRBJ1-4 for the parts outside the CDR3, the full variable domain is DVKVTQSSRYLVKRTGEKVFLECVQDMDHENMFWYRQDPGLGLRLIYFSYDVKMKEKGDIPEGYSVSREKKERFSLILESASTNQTSMYLCASSKSGTANEKLFFGSGTQLSVL.

The chain couples TRBV30 to TRBJ2-7; 10 bases align to TRBD1. Germline trimming cut 3 bases from V and 5 bases from J; bases unmatched to any gene: 16. The CDR3 length is 17 residues. Looked up from germline, CDR1 is GTSNPN and CDR2 is SVGIG (reference sequence). This CDR3 reads CAWSQGQGSTFAHEQYF. The CDR3 DNA reads as TGTGCCTGGAGCCAGGGACAGGGGTCAACATTCGCCCACGAGCAGTACTTC.

This chain uses TRBV5-4 with TRBJ1-6, with a weak D call TRBD1 (5 bases). The CDR3 consists of 15 residues. Trimming took 5 bases from V and 10 from J, leaving 19 bases between them. Germline loops: CDR1 SGHNT, CDR2 YYREEE (reference sequence). CDR3 loop: CASSADGGGGSPLHF. The CDR3 nucleotides read TGTGCCAGCAGTGCGGATGGGGGTGGAGGGTCACCCCTCCACTTT.

This clone was observed a single time. The CDR3 region has the DNA TGTGCCAGTAGAGGACTCGCAACTAATGAAAAACTGTTTTTT. This encodes CASRGLATNEKLFF. This chain links TRBV19 with TRBJ1-4; no reliable D call. Germline V gives CDR1 LNHDA, CDR2 SQIVND (reference sequence). The V end was cut by 6 bases, the J end by 0 bases, with 8 bases between. There are 14 residues in the CDR3.

The chain is built from TRBV6-1 and TRBJ1-5; TRBD1 might be the D (6 bases). CDR1 and CDR2 from the germline V gene are MNHNS and SASEGT. The CDR3 length is 13 residues. The V gene lost 11 bases and the J gene lost 4 bases, with 15 bases spanning the gap. CDR3 region: CAAAGDGNQPQHF. For the CDR3, the DNA is TGTGCCGCGGCAGGGGATGGGAATCAGCCCCAGCATTTT.

This clone was observed a single time. The chain employs TRBV6-5 and TRBJ2-3; D perhaps matches TRBD2 (6 bases). The CDR3 length is 14 residues. Per germline, CDR1 MNHEY and CDR2 SVGAGI. Trimming left V 2 bases short and J 3 bases short, with 9 bases between. The DNA for the CDR3 is TGTGCCAGCAGTTACGGGGGGAGGACAGATACGCAGTATTTT. It encodes CASSYGGRTDTQYF.

Only one count was recorded for this clone. The chain combines TRBV4-1 with TRBJ2-3; D possibly corresponds to TRBD2 (6 bases). CDR1 and CDR2 (germline): MGHRA, YSYEKL. This CDR3 comprises 16 residues. The V end lost 5 bases, the J end lost 5 bases, and 20 bases lay between the germline ends. The DNA of the CDR3 is TGCGCCAGCAGCAGCCCCGCGGGGCTAGTAGTAGATACGCAGTATTTT. Protein: CASSSPAGLVVDTQYF.

The chain employs TRBV4-1 and TRBJ2-6, with a weak D call TRBD2 (7 bases). Per the germline V gene, CDR1 is MGHRA and CDR2 is YSYEKL. The germline V and J ends were trimmed by 0 bases and 4 bases, with 10 bases remaining between them. The CDR3 has 16 amino acids. The CDR3 region has the DNA TGCGCCAGCAGCCAAGAGGGAGGGACAGGGGCCAACGTCCTGACTTTC. This gives the protein CASSQEGGTGANVLTF.

The chain uses TRBV9 and TRBJ2-5; TRBD2 agrees at 9 bases. CDR3 size: 15 residues. V lost 0 bases and J lost 5; bases outside the gene matches: 5. Per germline, CDR1 SGDLS and CDR2 YYNGEE. This CDR3 reads CASSVEAGGLETQYF. The CDR3, as DNA: TGTGCCAGCAGCGTAGAGGCGGGGGGGCTGGAGACCCAGTACTTC.

The V and J genes are TRBV7-3 and TRBJ2-3; TRBD2 matches at 9 bases. V lost 5 bases and J lost 2; bases outside the gene matches: 17. Germline values: CDR1 SGHTA, CDR2 FQGTGA. The CDR3 spans 19 residues. CDR3 DNA: TGTGCCAGCAGCCCACAGCTCGCGGGGGGGCCAGGGGCCACAGATACGCAGTATTTT. As protein: CASSPQLAGGPGATDTQYF. The full variable domain, with the rest looked up from reference TRBV7-3 and TRBJ2-3, is GAGVSQTPSNKVTEKGKYVELRCDPISGHTALYWYRQSLGQGPEFLIYFQGTGAADDSGLPNDRFFAVRPEGSVSTLKIQRTERGDSAVYLCASSPQLAGGPGATDTQYFGPGTRLTVL.

The count of this clone is one. V gene TRBV4-1 combines with J gene TRBJ1-1; D is possibly TRBD1 (6 bases). The V end was cut by 0 bases, the J end by 3 bases, with 14 bases between. CDR1 is MGHRA, CDR2 YSYEKL, per germline. This CDR3 region has 16 residues. The CDR3 coding sequence is TGCGCCAGCAGCCAAGAAGGCACAGGGCTTTACACTGAAGCTTTCTTT. This codes for CASSQEGTGLYTEAFF.

V usage is TRBV7-9 and J usage is TRBJ2-5, with D possibly matching TRBD1 (5 bases). Germline V gene lookup returns CDR1 SEHNR and CDR2 FQNEAQ (reference sequence). Trimming stripped 8 bases from V and 3 bases from J, with 7 bases between. The CDR3 contains 11 residues. CDR3 coding DNA: TGTGCCAGCGTCAGGGAAGAGACCCAGTACTTC. Translating gives CASVREETQYF.

The gene calls are TRBV9 and TRBJ2-1; 16 nucleotides match TRBD2. In germline, CDR1 is SGDLS, CDR2 YYNGEE. Germline trimming cut 4 bases from V and 7 bases from J; bases unmatched to any gene: 14. This CDR3 is built from 19 residues. The CDR3 reads CASSSRPGLAGGAWNEQFF. The CDR3 bases are TGTGCCAGCAGCTCGCGCCCGGGACTAGCGGGGGGGGCATGGAATGAGCAGTTCTTC.

The sample holds one count of this clone. At one boundary the junction diverges from the germline segment, which might be a read error. V and J are TRBV7-9 and TRBJ2-7; 8 bases match TRBD2. Germline values: CDR1 SEHNR, CDR2 FQNEAQ (reference sequence). CDR3 size: 14 residues. CDR3 sequence reads: CSSKFDGGVHEQYF. The CDR3 bases are TGTTCCAGCAAATTTGACGGGGGGGTCCACGAGCAGTACTTC.

The gene calls are TRBV6-5 and TRBJ1-1; D possibly corresponds to TRBD1 (5 bases). The length of the CDR3 is 14 residues. Trimming pared 2 bases from V and 1 base from J, leaving 8 bases between. CDR1 and CDR2 (germline): MNHEY, SVGAGI. DNA of the CDR3: TGTGCCAGCAGTTACCGGACATCGAACACTGAAGCTTTCTTT. Translating gives CASSYRTSNTEAFF.

J is TRBJ2-1 and V is TRBV9, with D perhaps TRBD1 (5 bases). The CDR3 consists of 13 residues. V lost 5 bases and J lost 1, with 7 bases in between. CDR1 is SGDLS, CDR2 YYNGEE, per germline. DNA for the CDR3: TGTGCCAGCAGTTCAGGGTCCTACAATGAGCAGTTCTTC. It specifies CASSSGSYNEQFF.

The V and J genes are TRBV4-1 and TRBJ1-2; 7 nucleotides agree with TRBD1. Germline lookup yields CDR1 MGHRA and CDR2 YSYEKL. Losses at the gene ends were 2 bases for V and 4 bases for J; bases not matched to a gene: 7. There are 15 residues in the CDR3. In nucleotides, the CDR3 is TGCGCCAGCAGCCAACCATTAACAGGGGCCTATGGCTACACCTTC. It yields the protein CASSQPLTGAYGYTF.

The rearrangement uses TRBV6-5 and TRBJ2-3, with 13 bases identical to TRBD2. The CDR3 contains 14 residues. Looked up from germline, CDR1 is MNHEY and CDR2 is SVGAGI. J gave up 10 bases and V 2 bases, and 3 bases lay outside the gene matches. Written as DNA, the CDR3 is TGTGCCAGCAGTTACAGGGGACTAGCGGGGTCGCAGTATTTT. Translated: CASSYRGLAGSQYF.

This clone was detected once. V gene TRBV11-2 combines with J gene TRBJ1-4, with 8 bases aligning to TRBD1. The V and J ends lost 1 base and 5 bases, in that order; junction bases with no gene match: 6. The germline CDR1 and CDR2 sequences are SGHAT and FQNNGV. The CDR3 sequence is 16 residues long. The CDR3 DNA follows: TGTGCCAGCAGCTTAGGGGCAGGGGGCAAAAATGAAAAACTGTTTTTT. It is translated as CASSLGAGGKNEKLFF.